This T cell receptor beta chain was captured in a study of radiation and T cells in renal cell carcinoma. The overall study: Nephrectomy followed 15 Gy stereotactic body radiation by 4 weeks. Findings of the study overall: Top tumor clonotypes rose in blood 2 weeks post-radiation, then contracted.

Time point of the sample: blood 2 weeks post-SBRT. Stated treatment: 15 Gy SBRT to primary tumor, nephrectomy 4 weeks later. About this clone itself: Its antigen is undetermined.

The CDR3 covers 12 residues. Between the trimmed V and J ends, which lost 1 base and 4 bases, there was a span of 8 bases. Germline-derived CDR1 and CDR2 are SQVTM and ANQGSEA. This table comes from immunoSEQ multiplex PCR, and its TCRdb copy is limited to in-frame clones, with some not included. This sample carries about 65,000 clones, roughly four fifths of them seen once, and the ten largest clones take roughly 7.4%. The material sequenced was blood, taken from a patient whose treatment included radiotherapy and nephrectomy. The chain couples TRBV29-1 to TRBJ2-7; D unclear. The sequence was obtained from a man in his fifties or sixties with renal cell carcinoma. The DNA of the CDR3 is TGCAGCGTTGAAGGACGGGCATACGAGCAGTACTTC. This encodes CSVEGRAYEQYF.